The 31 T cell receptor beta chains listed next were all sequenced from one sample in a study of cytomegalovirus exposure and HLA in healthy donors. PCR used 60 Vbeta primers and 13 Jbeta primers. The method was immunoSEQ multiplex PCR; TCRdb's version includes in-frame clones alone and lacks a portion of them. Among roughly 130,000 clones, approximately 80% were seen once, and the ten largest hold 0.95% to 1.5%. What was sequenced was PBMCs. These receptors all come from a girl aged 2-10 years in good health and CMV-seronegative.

The CDR3 here is CASSLQGEAFF. CDR3 coding DNA: TGTGCCAGCAGTTTACAGGGTGAAGCTTTCTTT. This chain connects TRBV28 to TRBJ1-1; a possible D gene is TRBD1 (5 bases). Looked up from germline, CDR1 is MDHEN and CDR2 is SYDVKM. The V end was cut by 2 bases, the J end by 7 bases, with 5 bases between. The CDR3 is 11 amino acids.

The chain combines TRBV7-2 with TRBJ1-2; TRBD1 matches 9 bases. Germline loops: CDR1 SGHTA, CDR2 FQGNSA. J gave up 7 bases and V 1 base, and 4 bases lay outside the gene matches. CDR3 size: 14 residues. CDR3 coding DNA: TGTGCCAGCAGCTTAGAGGGACAGGGTGGTGGCTACACCTTC. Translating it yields CASSLEGQGGGYTF. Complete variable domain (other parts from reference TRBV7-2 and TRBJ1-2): GAGVSQSPSNKVTEKGKDVELRCDPISGHTALYWYRQSLGQGLEFLIYFQGNSAPDKSGLPSDRFSAERTGGSVSTLTIQRTQQEDSAVYLCASSLEGQGGGYTFGSGTRLTVV.

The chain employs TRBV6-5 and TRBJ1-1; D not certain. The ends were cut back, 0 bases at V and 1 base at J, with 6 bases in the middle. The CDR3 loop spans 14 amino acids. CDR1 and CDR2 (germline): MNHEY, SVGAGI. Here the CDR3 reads CASSYSSENTEAFF. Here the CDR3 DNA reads TGTGCCAGCAGTTACTCATCAGAGAACACTGAAGCTTTCTTT.

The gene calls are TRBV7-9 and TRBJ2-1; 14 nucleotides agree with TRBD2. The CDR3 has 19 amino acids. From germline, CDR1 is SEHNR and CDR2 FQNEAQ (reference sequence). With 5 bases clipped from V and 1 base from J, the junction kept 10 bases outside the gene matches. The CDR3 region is CASSPLTSGRAGSYNEQFF. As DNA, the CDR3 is TGTGCCAGCAGCCCCCTGACTAGCGGGAGGGCCGGATCCTACAATGAGCAGTTCTTC.

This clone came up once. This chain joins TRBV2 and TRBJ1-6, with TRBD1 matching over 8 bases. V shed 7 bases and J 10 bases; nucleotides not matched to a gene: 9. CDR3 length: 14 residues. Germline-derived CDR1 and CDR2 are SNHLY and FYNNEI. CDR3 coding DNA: TGTGCCAGCATTACGACAGGGGTCAGGTCACCCCTCCACTTT. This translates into CASITTGVRSPLHF.

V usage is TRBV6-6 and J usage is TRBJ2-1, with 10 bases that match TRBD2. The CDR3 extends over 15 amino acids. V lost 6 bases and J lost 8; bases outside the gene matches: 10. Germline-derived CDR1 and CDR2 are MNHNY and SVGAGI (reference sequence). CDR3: CASRASGGAGHEQFF. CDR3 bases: TGTGCCAGCAGGGCCAGCGGGGGGGCGGGGCATGAGCAGTTCTTC.

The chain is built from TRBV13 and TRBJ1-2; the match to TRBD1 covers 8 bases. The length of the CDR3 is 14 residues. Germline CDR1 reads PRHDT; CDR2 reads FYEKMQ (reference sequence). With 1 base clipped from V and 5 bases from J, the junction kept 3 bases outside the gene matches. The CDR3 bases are TGTGCCAGCAGCTTAGCAACAGGGGGTTATGGCTACACCTTC. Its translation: CASSLATGGYGYTF.

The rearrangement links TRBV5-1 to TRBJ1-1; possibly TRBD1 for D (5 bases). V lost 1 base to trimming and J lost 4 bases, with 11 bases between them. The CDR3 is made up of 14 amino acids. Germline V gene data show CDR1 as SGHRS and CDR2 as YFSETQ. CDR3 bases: TGCGCCAGCAGCTTGATCGGGGGAGGCACTGAAGCTTTCTTT. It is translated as CASSLIGGGTEAFF.

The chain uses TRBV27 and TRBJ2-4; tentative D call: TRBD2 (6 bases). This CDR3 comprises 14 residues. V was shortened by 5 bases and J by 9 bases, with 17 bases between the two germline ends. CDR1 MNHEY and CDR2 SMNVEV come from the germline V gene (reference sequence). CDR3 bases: TGTGCCAGCAGTCCCCTGGCGGAGGGAGGCATTCAGTACTTC. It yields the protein CASSPLAEGGIQYF.

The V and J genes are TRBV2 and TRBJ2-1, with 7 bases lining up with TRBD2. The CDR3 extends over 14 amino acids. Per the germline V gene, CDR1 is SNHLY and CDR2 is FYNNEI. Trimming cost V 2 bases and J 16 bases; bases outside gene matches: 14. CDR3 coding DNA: TGTGCCAGCAGTGAACTTGCGGGAGCGAGCTACCATTTCTTC. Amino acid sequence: CASSELAGASYHFF.

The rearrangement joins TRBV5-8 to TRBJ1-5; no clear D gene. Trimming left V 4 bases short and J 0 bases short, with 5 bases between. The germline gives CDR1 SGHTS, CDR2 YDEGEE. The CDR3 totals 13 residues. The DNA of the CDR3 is TGTGCCAGCAGCCGAGATAGCAATCAGCCCCAGCATTTT. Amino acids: CASSRDSNQPQHF.

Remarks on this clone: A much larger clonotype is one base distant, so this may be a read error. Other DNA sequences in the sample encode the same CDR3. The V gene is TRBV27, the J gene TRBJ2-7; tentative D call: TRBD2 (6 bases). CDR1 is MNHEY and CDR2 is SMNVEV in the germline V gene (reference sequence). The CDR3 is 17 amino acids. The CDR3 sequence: CASGRDSRPPRFYEQYF. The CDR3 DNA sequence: TGTGCCAGCGGCCGGGACTCACGCCCGCCTCGATTCTACGAGCAATACTTC.

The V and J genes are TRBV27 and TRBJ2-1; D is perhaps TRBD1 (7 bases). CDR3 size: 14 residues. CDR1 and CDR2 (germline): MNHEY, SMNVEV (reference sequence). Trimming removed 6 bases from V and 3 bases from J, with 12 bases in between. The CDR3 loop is CASSRGVLYNEQFF. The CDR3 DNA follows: TGTGCCAGCAGCAGGGGGGTACTCTACAATGAGCAGTTCTTC.

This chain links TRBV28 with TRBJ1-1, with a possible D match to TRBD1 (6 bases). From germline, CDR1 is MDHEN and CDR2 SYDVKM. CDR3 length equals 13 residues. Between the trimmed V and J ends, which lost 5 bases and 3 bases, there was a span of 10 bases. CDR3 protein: CASSLRQDTEAFF. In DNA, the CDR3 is TGTGCCAGCAGTCTACGACAGGACACTGAAGCTTTCTTT.

The CDR3 DNA is TGTGCCTGGAGTGATCAGCGGGAGGGGTTTATAGAGACCCAGTACTTC. Translated: CAWSDQREGFIETQYF. The chain recombines TRBV30 with TRBJ2-5, with 10 positions matching TRBD2. V was clipped by 1 base and J by 4 bases; unmatched bases: 9. The germline V gene has CDR1 GTSNPN and CDR2 SVGIG (reference sequence). This CDR3 contains 16 residues.

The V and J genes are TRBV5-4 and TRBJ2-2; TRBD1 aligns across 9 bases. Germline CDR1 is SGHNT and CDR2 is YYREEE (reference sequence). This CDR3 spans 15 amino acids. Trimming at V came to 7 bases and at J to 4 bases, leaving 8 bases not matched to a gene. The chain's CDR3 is CASFRDRAVTGELFF. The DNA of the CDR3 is TGTGCCAGCTTCCGGGACAGGGCTGTCACCGGGGAGCTGTTTTTT.

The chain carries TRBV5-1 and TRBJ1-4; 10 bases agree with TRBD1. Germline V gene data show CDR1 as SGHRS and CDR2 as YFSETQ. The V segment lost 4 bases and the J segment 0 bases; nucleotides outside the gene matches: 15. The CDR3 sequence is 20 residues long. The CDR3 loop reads CASSLLGLGTGVATNEKLFF. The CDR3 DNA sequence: TGCGCCAGCAGCCTACTCGGGCTAGGGACAGGGGTTGCAACTAATGAAAAACTGTTTTTT.

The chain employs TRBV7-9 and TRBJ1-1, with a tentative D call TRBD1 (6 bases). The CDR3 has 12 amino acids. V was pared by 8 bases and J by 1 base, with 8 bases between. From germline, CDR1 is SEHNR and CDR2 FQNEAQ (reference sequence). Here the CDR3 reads CASRDKNTEAFF. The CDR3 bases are TGTGCCAGCCGGGACAAGAACACTGAAGCTTTCTTT.

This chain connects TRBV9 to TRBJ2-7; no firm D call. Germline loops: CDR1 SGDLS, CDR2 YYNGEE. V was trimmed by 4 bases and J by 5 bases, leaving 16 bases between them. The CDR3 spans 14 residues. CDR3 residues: CASSPSVVSDEQYF. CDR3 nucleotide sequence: TGTGCCAGCAGCCCTTCGGTAGTCAGCGACGAGCAGTACTTC. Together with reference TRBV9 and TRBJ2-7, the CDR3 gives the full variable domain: DSGVTQTPKHLITATGQRVTLRCSPRSGDLSVYWYQQSLDQGLQFLIQYYNGEERAKGNILERFSAQQFPDLHSELNLSSLELGDSALYFCASSPSVVSDEQYFGPGTRLTVT.

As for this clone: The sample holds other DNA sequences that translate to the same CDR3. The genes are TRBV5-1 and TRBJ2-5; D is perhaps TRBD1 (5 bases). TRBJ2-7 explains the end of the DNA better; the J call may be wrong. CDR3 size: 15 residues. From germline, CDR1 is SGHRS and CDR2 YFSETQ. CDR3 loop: CASSLGGQGSDEQYF. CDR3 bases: TGCGCCAGCAGCTTGGGGGGTCAGGGTTCCGACGAGCAGTACTTC.

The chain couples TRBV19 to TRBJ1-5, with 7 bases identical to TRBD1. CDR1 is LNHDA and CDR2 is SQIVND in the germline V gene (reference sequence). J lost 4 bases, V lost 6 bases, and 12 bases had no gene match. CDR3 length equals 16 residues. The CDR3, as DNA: TGTGCCAGTAGCAGTCAAACCGGGACAGTTAATCAGCCCCAGCATTTT. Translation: CASSSQTGTVNQPQHF.

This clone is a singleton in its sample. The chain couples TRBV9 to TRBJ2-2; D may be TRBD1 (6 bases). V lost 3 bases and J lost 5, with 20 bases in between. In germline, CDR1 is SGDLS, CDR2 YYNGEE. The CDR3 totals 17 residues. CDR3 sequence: CASSATGTIWKTGELFF. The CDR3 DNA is TGTGCCAGCAGCGCGACCGGGACAATCTGGAAAACCGGGGAGCTGTTTTTT.

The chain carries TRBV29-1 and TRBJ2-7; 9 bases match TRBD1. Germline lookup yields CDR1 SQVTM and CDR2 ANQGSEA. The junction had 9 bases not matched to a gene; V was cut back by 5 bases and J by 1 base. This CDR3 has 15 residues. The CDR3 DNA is TGCAGCGTTATTTCGGACAGGGGTGCTTCCTACGAGCAGTACTTC. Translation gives CSVISDRGASYEQYF.

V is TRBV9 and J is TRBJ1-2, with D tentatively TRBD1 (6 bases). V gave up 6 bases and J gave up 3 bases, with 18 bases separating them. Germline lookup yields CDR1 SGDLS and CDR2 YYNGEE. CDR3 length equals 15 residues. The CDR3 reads CASTLSAGADYGYTF. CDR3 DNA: TGTGCCAGCACCCTCTCAGCAGGGGCTGACTATGGCTACACCTTC.

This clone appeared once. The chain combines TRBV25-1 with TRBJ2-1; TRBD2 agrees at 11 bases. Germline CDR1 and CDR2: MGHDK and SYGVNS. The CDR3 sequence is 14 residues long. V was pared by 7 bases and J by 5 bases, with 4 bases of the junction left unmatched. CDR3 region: CASNLAGGHNEQFF. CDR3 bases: TGTGCCAGCAACCTAGCGGGAGGACACAATGAGCAGTTCTTC.

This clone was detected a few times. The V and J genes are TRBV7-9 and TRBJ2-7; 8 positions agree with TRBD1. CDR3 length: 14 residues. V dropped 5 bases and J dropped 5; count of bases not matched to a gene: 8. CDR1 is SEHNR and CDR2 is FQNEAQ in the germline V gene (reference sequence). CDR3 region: CASSPSGGRDEQYF. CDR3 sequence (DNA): TGTGCCAGCAGCCCCTCAGGGGGCAGGGACGAGCAGTACTTC.

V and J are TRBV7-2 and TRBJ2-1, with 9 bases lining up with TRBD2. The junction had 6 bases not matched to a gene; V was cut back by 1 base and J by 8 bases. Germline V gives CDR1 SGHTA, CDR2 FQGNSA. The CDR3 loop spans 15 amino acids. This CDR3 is CASSLVAGGPDEQFF. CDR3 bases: TGTGCCAGCAGCTTAGTGGCGGGGGGGCCGGATGAGCAGTTCTTC. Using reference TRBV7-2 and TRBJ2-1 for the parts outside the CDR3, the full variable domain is GAGVSQSPSNKVTEKGKDVELRCDPISGHTALYWYRQSLGQGLEFLIYFQGNSAPDKSGLPSDRFSAERTGGSVSTLTIQRTQQEDSAVYLCASSLVAGGPDEQFFGPGTRLTVL.

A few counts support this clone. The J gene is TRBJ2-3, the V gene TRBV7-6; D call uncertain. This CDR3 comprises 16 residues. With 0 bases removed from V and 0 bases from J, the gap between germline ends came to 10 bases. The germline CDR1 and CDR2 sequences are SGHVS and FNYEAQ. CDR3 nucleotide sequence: TGTGCCAGCAGCTTAGCGGAGTTTTCTAGCACAGATACGCAGTATTTT. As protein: CASSLAEFSSTDTQYF.

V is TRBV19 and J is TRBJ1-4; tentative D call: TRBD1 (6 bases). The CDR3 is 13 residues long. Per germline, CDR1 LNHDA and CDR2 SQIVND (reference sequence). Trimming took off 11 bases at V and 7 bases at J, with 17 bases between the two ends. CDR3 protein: CASTRDMREKLFF. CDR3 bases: TGTGCCTCGACACGGGACATGCGTGAAAAACTGTTTTTT.

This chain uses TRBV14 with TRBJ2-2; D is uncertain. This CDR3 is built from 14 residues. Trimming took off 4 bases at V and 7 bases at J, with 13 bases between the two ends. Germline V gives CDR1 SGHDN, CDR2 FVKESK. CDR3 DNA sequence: TGTGCCAGCAGCCGCCAGCTTCGGAGCGGGGAGCTGTTTTTT. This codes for CASSRQLRSGELFF.

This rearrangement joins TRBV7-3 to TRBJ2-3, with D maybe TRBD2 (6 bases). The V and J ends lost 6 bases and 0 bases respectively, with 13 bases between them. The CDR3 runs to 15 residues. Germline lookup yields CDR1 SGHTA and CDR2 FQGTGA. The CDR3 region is CASSWGEPSTDTQYF. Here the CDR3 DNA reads TGTGCCAGCAGTTGGGGGGAACCTAGCACAGATACGCAGTATTTT. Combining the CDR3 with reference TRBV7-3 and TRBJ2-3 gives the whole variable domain GAGVSQTPSNKVTEKGKYVELRCDPISGHTALYWYRQSLGQGPEFLIYFQGTGAADDSGLPNDRFFAVRPEGSVSTLKIQRTERGDSAVYLCASSWGEPSTDTQYFGPGTRLTVL.